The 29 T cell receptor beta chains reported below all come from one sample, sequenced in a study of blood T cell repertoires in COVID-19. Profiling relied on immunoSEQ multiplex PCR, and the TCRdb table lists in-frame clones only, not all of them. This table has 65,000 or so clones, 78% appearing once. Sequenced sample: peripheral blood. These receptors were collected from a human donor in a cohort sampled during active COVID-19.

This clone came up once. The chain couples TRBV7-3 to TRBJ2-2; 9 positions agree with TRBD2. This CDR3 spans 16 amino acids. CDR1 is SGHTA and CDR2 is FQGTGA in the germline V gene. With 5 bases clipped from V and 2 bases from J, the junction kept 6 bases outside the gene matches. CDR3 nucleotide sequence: TGTGCCAGCAGCCCCAGCGGGGGGTCTAACACCGGGGAGCTGTTTTTT. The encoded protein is CASSPSGGSNTGELFF.

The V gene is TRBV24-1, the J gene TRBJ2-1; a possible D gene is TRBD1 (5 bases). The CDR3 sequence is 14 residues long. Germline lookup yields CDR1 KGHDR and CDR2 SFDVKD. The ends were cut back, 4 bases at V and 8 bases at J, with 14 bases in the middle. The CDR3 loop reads CATSDLGPHYEQFF. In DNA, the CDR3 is TGTGCCACCAGTGACTTGGGGCCACACTATGAGCAGTTCTTC.

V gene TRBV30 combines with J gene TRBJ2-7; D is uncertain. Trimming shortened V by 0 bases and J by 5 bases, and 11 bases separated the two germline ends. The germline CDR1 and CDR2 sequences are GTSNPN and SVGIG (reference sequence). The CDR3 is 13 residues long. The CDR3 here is CAWSVSLIHEQYF. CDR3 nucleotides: TGTGCCTGGAGTGTTTCCCTTATCCACGAGCAGTACTTC.

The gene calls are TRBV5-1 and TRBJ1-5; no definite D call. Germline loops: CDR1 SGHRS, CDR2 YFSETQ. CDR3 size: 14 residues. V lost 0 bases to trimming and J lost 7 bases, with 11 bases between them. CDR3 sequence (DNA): TGCGCCAGCAGCTTGGGAGGAGTAGGACAGCCCCAGCATTTT. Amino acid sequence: CASSLGGVGQPQHF.

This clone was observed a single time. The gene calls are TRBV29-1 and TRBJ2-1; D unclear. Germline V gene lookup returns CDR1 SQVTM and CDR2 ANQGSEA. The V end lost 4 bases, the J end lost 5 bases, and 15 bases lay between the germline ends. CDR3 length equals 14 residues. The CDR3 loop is CSVVPSLTDNEQFF. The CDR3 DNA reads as TGCAGCGTTGTCCCCTCCCTAACGGACAATGAGCAGTTCTTC.

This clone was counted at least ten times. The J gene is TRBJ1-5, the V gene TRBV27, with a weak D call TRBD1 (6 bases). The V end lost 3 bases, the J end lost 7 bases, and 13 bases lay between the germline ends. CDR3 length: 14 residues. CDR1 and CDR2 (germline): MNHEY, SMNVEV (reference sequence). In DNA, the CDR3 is TGTGCCAGCAGTTTTTTGGGGGCGGACCAGCCCCAGCATTTT. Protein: CASSFLGADQPQHF.

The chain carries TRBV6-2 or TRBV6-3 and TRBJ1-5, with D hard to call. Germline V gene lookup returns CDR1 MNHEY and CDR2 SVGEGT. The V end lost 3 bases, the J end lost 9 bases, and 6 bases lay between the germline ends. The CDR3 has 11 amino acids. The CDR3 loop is CASSYPGPQHF. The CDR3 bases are TGTGCCAGCAGTTATCCCGGGCCCCAGCATTTT.

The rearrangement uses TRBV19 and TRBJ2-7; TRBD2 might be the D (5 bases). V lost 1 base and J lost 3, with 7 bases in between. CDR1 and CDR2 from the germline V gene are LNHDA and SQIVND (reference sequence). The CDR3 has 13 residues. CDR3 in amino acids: CASSIGRYYEQYF. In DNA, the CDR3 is TGTGCCAGTAGTATAGGGAGGTACTACGAGCAGTACTTC. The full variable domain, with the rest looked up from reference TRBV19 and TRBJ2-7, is DGGITQSPKYLFRKEGQNVTLSCEQNLNHDAMYWYRQDPGQGLRLIYYSQIVNDFQKGDIAEGYSVSREKKESFPLTVTSAQKNPTAFYLCASSIGRYYEQYFGPGTRLTVT.

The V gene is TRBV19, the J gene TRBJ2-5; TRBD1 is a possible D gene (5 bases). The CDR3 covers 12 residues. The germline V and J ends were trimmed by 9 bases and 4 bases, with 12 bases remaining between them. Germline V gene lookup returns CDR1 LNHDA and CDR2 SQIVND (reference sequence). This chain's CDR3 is CASAGSRETQYF. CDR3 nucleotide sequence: TGTGCCAGCGCAGGGTCAAGAGAGACCCAGTACTTC.

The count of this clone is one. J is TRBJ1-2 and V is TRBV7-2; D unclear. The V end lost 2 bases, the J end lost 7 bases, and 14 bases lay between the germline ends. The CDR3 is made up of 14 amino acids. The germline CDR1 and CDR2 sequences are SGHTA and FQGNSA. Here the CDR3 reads CASSLMAQFGGYTF. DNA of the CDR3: TGTGCCAGCAGCTTAATGGCACAGTTCGGTGGCTACACCTTC. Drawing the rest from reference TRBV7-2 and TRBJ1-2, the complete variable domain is GAGVSQSPSNKVTEKGKDVELRCDPISGHTALYWYRQSLGQGLEFLIYFQGNSAPDKSGLPSDRFSAERTGGSVSTLTIQRTQQEDSAVYLCASSLMAQFGGYTFGSGTRLTVV.

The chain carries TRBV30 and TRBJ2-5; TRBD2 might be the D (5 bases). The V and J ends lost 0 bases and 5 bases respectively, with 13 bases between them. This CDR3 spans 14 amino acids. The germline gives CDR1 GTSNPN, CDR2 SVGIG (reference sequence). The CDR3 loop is CAWSVGLSMETQYF. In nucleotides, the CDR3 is TGTGCCTGGAGTGTAGGACTCTCCATGGAGACCCAGTACTTC.

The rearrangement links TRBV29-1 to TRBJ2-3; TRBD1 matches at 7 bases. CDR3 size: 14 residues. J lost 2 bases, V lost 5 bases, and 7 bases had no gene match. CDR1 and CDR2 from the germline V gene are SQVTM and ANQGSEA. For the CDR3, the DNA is TGCAGCGTTAAGACAGGGATTTTCACAGATACGCAGTATTTT. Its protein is CSVKTGIFTDTQYF.

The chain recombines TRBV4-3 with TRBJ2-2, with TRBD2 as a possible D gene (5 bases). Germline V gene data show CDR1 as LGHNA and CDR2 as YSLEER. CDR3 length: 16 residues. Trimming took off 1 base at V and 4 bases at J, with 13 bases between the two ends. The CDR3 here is CASSQGGWVTTGELFF. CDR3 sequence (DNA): TGCGCCAGCAGCCAAGGCGGGTGGGTTACCACCGGGGAGCTGTTTTTT.

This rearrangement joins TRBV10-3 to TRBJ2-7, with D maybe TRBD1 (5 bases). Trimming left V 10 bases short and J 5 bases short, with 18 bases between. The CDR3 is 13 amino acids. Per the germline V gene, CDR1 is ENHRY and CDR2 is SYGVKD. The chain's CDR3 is CATGRASSDEQYF. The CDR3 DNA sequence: TGTGCCACGGGCAGGGCTAGTTCGGACGAGCAGTACTTC.

This CDR3 reads CASSKARREKVSCPQHF. The CDR3 nucleotides read TGTGCCAGCAGCAAAGCCCGACGGGAGAAGGTATCATGCCCCCAGCATTTT. The chain is built from TRBV21-1 and TRBJ1-5. TRBV21-1 represents a pseudogene. The CDR3 has 17 residues.

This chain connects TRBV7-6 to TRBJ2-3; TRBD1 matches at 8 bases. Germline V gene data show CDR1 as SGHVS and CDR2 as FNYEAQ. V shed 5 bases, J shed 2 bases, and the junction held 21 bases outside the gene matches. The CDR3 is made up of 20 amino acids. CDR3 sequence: CASSLGDRGREWPFTDTQYF. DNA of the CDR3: TGTGCCAGCAGCCTAGGCGACAGGGGCAGGGAATGGCCATTCACAGATACGCAGTATTTT.

CDR3 sequence: CASSPIRTANTEAFF. The CDR3, as DNA: TGTGCCAGCTCACCTATTCGGACAGCGAACACTGAAGCTTTCTTT. The J gene is TRBJ1-1, the V gene TRBV18, with a possible D match to TRBD1 (6 bases). Trimming shortened V by 3 bases and J by 1 base, and 12 bases separated the two germline ends. This CDR3 is 15 amino acids long. Germline V gene lookup returns CDR1 KGHSH and CDR2 LQKENI.

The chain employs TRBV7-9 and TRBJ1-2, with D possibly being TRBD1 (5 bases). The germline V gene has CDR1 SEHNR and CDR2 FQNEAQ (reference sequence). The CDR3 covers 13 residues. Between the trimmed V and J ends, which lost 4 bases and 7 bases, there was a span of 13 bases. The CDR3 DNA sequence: TGTGCCAGCAGCTCGGGACTGGCGAGTGGCTACACCTTC. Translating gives CASSSGLASGYTF.

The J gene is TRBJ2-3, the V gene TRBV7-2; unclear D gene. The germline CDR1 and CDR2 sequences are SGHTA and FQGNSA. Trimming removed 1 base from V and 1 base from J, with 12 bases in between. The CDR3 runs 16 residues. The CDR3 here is CASSLDAELRTDTQYF. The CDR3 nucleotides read TGTGCCAGCAGCTTAGACGCGGAACTCCGCACAGATACGCAGTATTTT.

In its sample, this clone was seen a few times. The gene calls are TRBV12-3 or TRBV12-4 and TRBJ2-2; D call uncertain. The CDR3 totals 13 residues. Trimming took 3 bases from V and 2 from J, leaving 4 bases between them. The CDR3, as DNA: TGTGCCAGCAGTTTTAGTAACACCGGGGAGCTGTTTTTT. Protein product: CASSFSNTGELFF.

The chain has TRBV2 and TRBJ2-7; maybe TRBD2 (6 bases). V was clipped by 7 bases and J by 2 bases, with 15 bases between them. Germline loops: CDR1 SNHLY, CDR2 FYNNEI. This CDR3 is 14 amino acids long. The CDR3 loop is CASTGGGAPYEQYF. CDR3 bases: TGTGCCAGCACCGGAGGCGGGGCGCCCTACGAGCAGTACTTC.

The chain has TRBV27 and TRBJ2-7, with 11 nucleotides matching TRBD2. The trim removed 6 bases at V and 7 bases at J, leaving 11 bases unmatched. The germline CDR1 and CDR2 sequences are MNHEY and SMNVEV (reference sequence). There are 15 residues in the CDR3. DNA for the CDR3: TGTGCCAGCAGAAGGACTAGCGGGTGGGAGGAGGAGCAGTACTTC. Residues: CASRRTSGWEEEQYF.

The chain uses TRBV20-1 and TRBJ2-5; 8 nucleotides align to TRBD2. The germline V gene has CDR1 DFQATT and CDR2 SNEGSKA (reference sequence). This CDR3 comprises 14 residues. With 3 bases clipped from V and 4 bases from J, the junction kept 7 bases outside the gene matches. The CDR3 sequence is CSASTGGPGETQYF. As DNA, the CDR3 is TGCAGTGCTAGTACGGGAGGGCCGGGAGAGACCCAGTACTTC.

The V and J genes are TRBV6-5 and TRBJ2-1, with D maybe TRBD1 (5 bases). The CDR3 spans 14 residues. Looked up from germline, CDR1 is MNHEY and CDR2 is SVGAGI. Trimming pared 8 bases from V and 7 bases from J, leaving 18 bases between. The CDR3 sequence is CASGVRTLGNEQFF. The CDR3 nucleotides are TGTGCCAGCGGGGTACGGACATTGGGGAATGAGCAGTTCTTC.

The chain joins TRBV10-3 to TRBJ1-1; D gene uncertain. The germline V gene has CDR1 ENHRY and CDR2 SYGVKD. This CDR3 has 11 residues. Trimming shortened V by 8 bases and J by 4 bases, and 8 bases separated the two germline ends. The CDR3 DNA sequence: TGTGCCATCCAGGTCGGCACTGAAGCTTTCTTT. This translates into CAIQVGTEAFF.

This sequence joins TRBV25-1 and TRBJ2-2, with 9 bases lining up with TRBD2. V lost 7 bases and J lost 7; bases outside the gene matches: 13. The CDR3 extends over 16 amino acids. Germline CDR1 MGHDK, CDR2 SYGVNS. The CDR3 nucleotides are TGTGCCAGCACCAGTCTAGCGGGGCGGGGTGGCGGGGAGCTGTTTTTT. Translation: CASTSLAGRGGGELFF.

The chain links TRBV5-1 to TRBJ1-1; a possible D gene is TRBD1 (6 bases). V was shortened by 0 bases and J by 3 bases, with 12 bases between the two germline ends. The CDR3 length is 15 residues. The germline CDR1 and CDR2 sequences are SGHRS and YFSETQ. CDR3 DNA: TGCGCCAGCAGCTTGGCGGGGGGGCTGTACACTGAAGCTTTCTTT. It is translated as CASSLAGGLYTEAFF. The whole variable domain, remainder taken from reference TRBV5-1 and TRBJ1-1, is KAGVTQTPRYLIKTRGQQVTLSCSPISGHRSVSWYQQTPGQGLQFLFEYFSETQRNKGNFPGRFSGRQFSNSRSEMNVSTLELGDSALYLCASSLAGGLYTEAFFGQGTRLTVV.

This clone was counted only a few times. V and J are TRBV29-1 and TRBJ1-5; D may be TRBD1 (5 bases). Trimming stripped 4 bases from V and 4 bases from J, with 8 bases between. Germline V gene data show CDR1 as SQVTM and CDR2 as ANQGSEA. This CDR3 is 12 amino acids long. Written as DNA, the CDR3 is TGCAGCGTTGGGGAGGGGAATCAGCCCCAGCATTTT. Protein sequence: CSVGEGNQPQHF.

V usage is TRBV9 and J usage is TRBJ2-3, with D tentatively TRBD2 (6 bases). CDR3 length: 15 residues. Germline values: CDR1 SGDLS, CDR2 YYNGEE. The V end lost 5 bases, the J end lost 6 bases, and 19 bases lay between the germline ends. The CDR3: CASRKGGSREDTQYF. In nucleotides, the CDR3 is TGTGCCAGCAGGAAGGGCGGATCCCGGGAGGATACGCAGTATTTT.